This TCR beta chain comes out of a study of early T cells in non-severe SARS-CoV-2 infection. Whole-study context: Sequencing used unsorted whole-blood bulk RNA, so chains lack pairing.

The library protocol tagged individual cDNA molecules with unique molecular identifiers. TCRdb reprocessed the 5' RACE reads with MiXCR, giving one entry per CDR3 protein. The sample records around 62,000 distinct CDR3 sequences, roughly 5% being singletons. Remarks on this clonotype: Its antigen is not known.

Trimming stripped 6 bases from V and 4 bases from J, with 10 bases between. This CDR3 spans 13 amino acids. Germline CDR1 SNHLY, CDR2 FYNNEI. Study-level findings and limits: Anti-spike CD8 responses were favored in VDJdb matching, and private and CD4 specificities were missed.

This TCR was recovered from an adult who was a healthcare worker with PCR-confirmed SARS-CoV-2 infection or an uninfected control (not recorded which). V and J are TRBV2 and TRBJ2-1; D is possibly TRBD1 or TRBD2 (5 bases each). Sequenced input: whole blood. CDR3 loop: CASSRDGYNEQFF. CDR3 nucleotide sequence: TGTGCCAGCAGCCGGGACGGGTACAATGAGCAGTTCTTC.